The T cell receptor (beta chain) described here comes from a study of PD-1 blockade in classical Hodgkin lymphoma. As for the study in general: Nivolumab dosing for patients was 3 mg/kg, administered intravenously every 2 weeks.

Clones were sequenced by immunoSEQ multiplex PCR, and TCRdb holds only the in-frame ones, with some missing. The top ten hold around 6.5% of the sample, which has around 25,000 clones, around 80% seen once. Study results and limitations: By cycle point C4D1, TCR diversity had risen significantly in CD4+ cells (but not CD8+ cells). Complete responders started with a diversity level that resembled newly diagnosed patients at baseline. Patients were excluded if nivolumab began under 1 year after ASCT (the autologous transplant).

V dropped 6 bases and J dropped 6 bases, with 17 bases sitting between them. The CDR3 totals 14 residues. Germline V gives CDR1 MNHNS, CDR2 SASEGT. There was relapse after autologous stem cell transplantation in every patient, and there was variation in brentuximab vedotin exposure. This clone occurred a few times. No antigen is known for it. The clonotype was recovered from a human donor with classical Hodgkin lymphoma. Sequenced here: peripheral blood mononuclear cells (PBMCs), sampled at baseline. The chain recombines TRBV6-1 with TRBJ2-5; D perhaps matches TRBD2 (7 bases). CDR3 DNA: TGTGCCAGCAGCGAATCGGGGGGCAGAAAGACCCAGTACTTC. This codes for CASSESGGRKTQYF.